The next 30 T cell receptor beta chains were all read from a single sample in a study of Ad26.COV2.S vaccination and SARS-CoV-2 variants. Measured with immunoSEQ multiplex PCR; TCRdb has only the in-frame clones, and not every one. The sample lists about 280,000 clones, about 89% occurring once. Treatment given: around 19 received Ad26.COV2.S at low or high dose, single or two shots; 5 received placebo; per-sample allocation not given. The samples were gathered on day 63 after the first injection of vaccine or placebo. Sequencing used peripheral blood, obtained in a trial of Ad26.COV2.S vaccine versus placebo. Receptors originate from a person between 18 and 65 years old who received the Ad26.COV2.S COVID-19 vaccine or a placebo.

The gene calls are TRBV12-3 or TRBV12-4 and TRBJ2-7; D perhaps matches TRBD2 (5 bases). CDR3 length: 12 amino acids. Trimming pared 11 bases from V and 3 bases from J, leaving 14 bases between. CDR3 sequence: CASGKLSYEQYF. CDR3 bases: TGTGCCTCGGGGAAGTTGAGCTACGAGCAGTACTTC.

The chain links TRBV10-3 to TRBJ1-2, with a possible D match to TRBD1 (5 bases). This CDR3 is 14 amino acids long. Germline CDR1 is ENHRY and CDR2 is SYGVKD. Trimming shortened V by 10 bases and J by 6 bases, and 21 bases separated the two germline ends. CDR3 protein: CANRREETENGYTF. The CDR3 DNA reads as TGTGCCAACAGGAGAGAAGAAACTGAAAATGGCTACACCTTC.

The sample holds a few counts of this clone. This chain connects TRBV7-2 to TRBJ2-7, with 7 bases lining up with TRBD1. This CDR3 has 14 residues. V trimming: 6 bases; J trimming: 1 base; junction bases outside the gene matches: 6. Germline loops: CDR1 SGHTA, CDR2 FQGNSA. This CDR3 is CASRGAGGSYEQYF. The CDR3 DNA sequence: TGTGCCAGCAGAGGGGCAGGGGGTTCCTACGAGCAGTACTTC.

For the CDR3, the DNA is TGCGCCAGCAGAGAGACGGGACAATTGAGTCCTTCTGGAAACACCATATATTTT. Translating gives CASRETGQLSPSGNTIYF. The genes are TRBV5-1 and TRBJ1-3, with D possibly matching TRBD1 (6 bases). CDR3 length equals 18 residues. Trimming took 5 bases from V and 1 from J, leaving 22 bases between them. Germline loops: CDR1 SGHRS, CDR2 YFSETQ.

The rearrangement uses TRBV11-3 and TRBJ2-3, with 7 bases aligning to TRBD2. V shed 1 base and J 6 bases; nucleotides not matched to a gene: 4. Germline V gives CDR1 SGHNT, CDR2 YENEEA. This CDR3 is 14 amino acids long. The CDR3 sequence: CASSLAGGGDTQYF. CDR3 DNA: TGTGCCAGCAGCTTAGCGGGAGGAGGGGATACGCAGTATTTT.

The CDR3 region has the DNA TGTGCCAGCAGCTTCATAGGGGGTAACCCTAGCAATCAGCCCCAGCATTTT. Translating gives CASSFIGGNPSNQPQHF. This chain joins TRBV7-2 and TRBJ1-5; D may be TRBD1 (6 bases). Germline lookup yields CDR1 SGHTA and CDR2 FQGNSA. The ends were cut back, 3 bases at V and 0 bases at J, with 15 bases in the middle. The CDR3 contains 17 residues.

This clone was recorded only once. The chain joins TRBV4-2 to TRBJ2-5; 8 bases line up with TRBD2. The germline CDR1 and CDR2 sequences are LGHNA and YNFKEQ. V lost 1 base, J lost 2 bases, and 9 bases stayed unmatched. This CDR3 has 17 amino acids. Here the CDR3 DNA reads TGTGCCAGCAGCCAAGTTGGCGGGACTAGGGAGCAAGAGACCCAGTACTTC. Translated, it gives CASSQVGGTREQETQYF.

Only one count was recorded for this clone. The chain links TRBV5-1 to TRBJ2-3, with TRBD1 matching over 9 bases. The trim removed 0 bases at V and 2 bases at J, leaving 16 bases unmatched. The CDR3 runs 20 residues. Germline CDR1 SGHRS, CDR2 YFSETQ. The CDR3 DNA follows: TGCGCCAGCAGCTTGGCCTTCGGCGGAGATGGGACAGGGATCACAGATACGCAGTATTTT. Protein sequence: CASSLAFGGDGTGITDTQYF.

The chain couples TRBV3-1 (or the pseudogene TRBV3-2) to TRBJ1-4; TRBD1 might be the D (6 bases). Germline V gene lookup returns CDR1 LGHDT and CDR2 YNNKEL (reference sequence). The CDR3 contains 14 residues. Deletions cut 2 bases from V and 7 bases from J, with 11 bases between. The CDR3 protein is CASSQTGSGEKLFF. The CDR3 region has the DNA TGTGCCAGCAGCCAAACAGGGTCGGGTGAAAAACTGTTTTTT.

The chain joins TRBV7-3 to TRBJ1-1; 11 bases align to TRBD1. Per the germline V gene, CDR1 is SGHTA and CDR2 is FQGTGA. This CDR3 has 15 residues. Losses at the gene ends were 5 bases for V and 6 bases for J; bases not matched to a gene: 8. The CDR3 region has the DNA TGTGCCAGCAGCCCGGACAGGGGGCGCGAGTCTGAAGCTTTCTTT. It encodes CASSPDRGRESEAFF.

Points on this clone: Germline is not matched at one junction end, which may reflect a read error. V and J are TRBV12-3 or TRBV12-4 and TRBJ2-3, with TRBD2 identical over 8 bases. The CDR3 length is 13 residues. The CDR3 DNA is TGCGCTACAGGGCGGGAGGTCACAGATACGCAGTATTTT. It is translated as CATGREVTDTQYF.

This chain uses TRBV7-2 with TRBJ2-7; D unclear. CDR1 SGHTA and CDR2 FQGNSA come from the germline V gene. The CDR3 totals 13 residues. V was cut by 0 bases and J by 2 bases, with 5 bases left in between. This chain's CDR3 is CASSLAWAYEQYF. In nucleotides, the CDR3 is TGTGCCAGCAGCTTAGCGTGGGCCTACGAGCAGTACTTC.

The chain uses TRBV18 and TRBJ2-3; TRBD1 matches at 7 bases. Germline CDR1 is KGHSH and CDR2 is LQKENI. The CDR3 extends over 16 amino acids. The J segment lost 2 bases and the V segment lost 3 bases, leaving 8 bases of the junction unmatched. CDR3 coding DNA: TGTGCCAGCTCACCTTACAGGGGTCGTGACACAGATACGCAGTATTTT. Amino acid sequence: CASSPYRGRDTDTQYF. The entire variable domain, with the rest obtained from reference TRBV18 and TRBJ2-3, is as follows: NAGVMQNPRHLVRRRGQEARLRCSPMKGHSHVYWYRQLPEEGLKFMVYLQKENIIDESGMPKERFSAEFPKEGPSILRIQQVVRGDSAAYFCASSPYRGRDTDTQYFGPGTRLTVL.

V and J are TRBV30 and TRBJ1-1; D not certain. This CDR3 is built from 14 residues. The ends were cut back, 4 bases at V and 0 bases at J, with 12 bases in the middle. Germline V gene lookup returns CDR1 GTSNPN and CDR2 SVGIG (reference sequence). The CDR3, as DNA: TGTGCCTGGATTGGTTCAGGCATGAACACTGAAGCTTTCTTT. It specifies CAWIGSGMNTEAFF.

The chain has TRBV2 and TRBJ2-5, with D possibly TRBD2 on 6 matching bases. The germline V gene has CDR1 SNHLY and CDR2 FYNNEI. This CDR3 is built from 13 residues. V shed 6 bases and J shed 1 base, with 9 bases lying between them. CDR3 in DNA: TGTGCCAGCAGATTAGCGGTCCAAGAGACCCAGTACTTC. Encoded protein: CASRLAVQETQYF.

This clone has only one observation. The chain links TRBV19 to TRBJ1-2; no reliable D call. V dropped 3 bases and J dropped 2 bases, with 13 bases sitting between them. CDR1 is LNHDA and CDR2 is SQIVND in the germline V gene (reference sequence). This CDR3 is built from 15 residues. The CDR3 is CASSIDPGGNYGYTF. As DNA, the CDR3 is TGTGCCAGTAGTATTGATCCGGGAGGGAACTATGGCTACACCTTC.

This chain joins TRBV2 and TRBJ1-6; 7 bases line up with TRBD1. CDR1 and CDR2 from the germline V gene are SNHLY and FYNNEI. The length of the CDR3 is 14 residues. V lost 7 bases, J lost 7 bases, and 7 bases stayed unmatched. This CDR3 reads CASTRDRSNSPLHF. Here the CDR3 DNA reads TGTGCCAGCACCCGGGACAGATCCAATTCACCCCTCCACTTT.

The chain links TRBV5-4 to TRBJ2-4, with TRBD2 identical over 7 bases. With V trimmed by 0 bases and J by 0 bases, 3 bases remained unmatched. This CDR3 is built from 16 residues. The germline V gene has CDR1 SGHNT and CDR2 YYREEE (reference sequence). The CDR3 reads CASSLGSSGAKNIQYF. CDR3 coding DNA: TGTGCCAGCAGCTTGGGATCTAGCGGAGCCAAAAACATTCAGTACTTC.

This clone was picked up a small number of times. The rearrangement joins TRBV4-2 to TRBJ1-1; 7 bases agree with TRBD1. Unmatched junction bases numbered 10, after V lost 4 bases and J lost 5 bases. CDR3 length equals 15 residues. Per germline, CDR1 LGHNA and CDR2 YNFKEQ. The CDR3 coding sequence is TGTGCCAGCAGCCCGAAAGGGGGCGAAGGTACTGAAGCTTTCTTT. Amino acid sequence: CASSPKGGEGTEAFF.

This chain uses TRBV25-1 with TRBJ2-1; 13 bases match TRBD2. The CDR3 runs to 17 residues. From germline, CDR1 is MGHDK and CDR2 SYGVNS. J lost 6 bases, V lost 3 bases, and 8 bases had no gene match. CDR3 region: CASSEPGLAGLINEQFF. The CDR3 DNA sequence: TGTGCCAGCAGTGAGCCGGGACTAGCGGGACTAATCAATGAGCAGTTCTTC.

V and J are TRBV19 and TRBJ1-2; the match to TRBD1 covers 7 bases. V lost 4 bases to trimming and J lost 5 bases; unmatched junction nucleotides: 4. The CDR3 loop spans 13 amino acids. The germline CDR1 and CDR2 sequences are LNHDA and SQIVND (reference sequence). CDR3 nucleotides: TGTGCCAGTAGTACGACAGGGTTTTATGGCTACACCTTC. It codes for CASSTTGFYGYTF.

The chain links TRBV25-1 to TRBJ2-1, with 8 bases matching TRBD1. Germline loops: CDR1 MGHDK, CDR2 SYGVNS. This CDR3 comprises 15 residues. V shed 1 base, J shed 4 bases, and the junction held 3 bases outside the gene matches. The CDR3 loop reads CASSESGGIYNEQFF. CDR3 sequence (DNA): TGTGCCAGCAGTGAATCAGGGGGCATATACAATGAGCAGTTCTTC. Using reference TRBV25-1 and TRBJ2-1 for the parts outside the CDR3, the full variable domain is EADIYQTPRYLVIGTGKKITLECSQTMGHDKMYWYQQDPGMELHLIHYSYGVNSTEKGDLSSESTVSRIRTEHFPLTLESARPSHTSQYLCASSESGGIYNEQFFGPGTRLTVL.

CDR3 sequence: CASSLEGGGQGTNIQYF. The CDR3 DNA is TGCGCCAGCAGCTTGGAAGGAGGGGGACAGGGGACAAACATTCAGTACTTC. The gene calls are TRBV5-1 and TRBJ2-4, with 10 bases lining up with TRBD1. Germline V gene sequence: CDR1 SGHRS, CDR2 YFSETQ. J gave up 6 bases and V 0 bases, and 9 bases lay outside the gene matches. The CDR3 sequence is 17 residues long.

V is TRBV21-1 and J is TRBJ1-1. TRBV21-1 is noted as a pseudogene. This CDR3 comprises 18 residues. The CDR3 DNA reads as TGTGCCAGCAGCGGACCTCTTGGGGAGTCCGGGTCGAACACTGAAGCTTTCTTT. Its translation: CASSGPLGESGSNTEAFF.

This clone came up once. In DNA form, the CDR3 reads TGTGCCAGCAGCGCGTCTGTTGAACGGGAGGGCCGGAATGAGCAGTTCTTC. Protein product: CASSASVEREGRNEQFF. The chain recombines TRBV7-9 with TRBJ2-1, with 8 bases that match TRBD2. CDR1 is SEHNR, CDR2 FQNEAQ, per germline (reference sequence). The CDR3 has 17 residues. V was pared by 5 bases and J by 7 bases, with 16 bases of the junction left unmatched.

This rearrangement joins TRBV5-1 to TRBJ1-6; unclear D gene. The V end lost 2 bases, the J end lost 8 bases, and 5 bases lay between the germline ends. The CDR3 is 12 residues long. Per the germline V gene, CDR1 is SGHRS and CDR2 is YFSETQ. In nucleotides, the CDR3 is TGCGCCAGCAGCTTAAATGATTCACCCCTCCACTTT. It codes for CASSLNDSPLHF.

The chain joins TRBV7-9 to TRBJ1-5; D is ambiguous. This CDR3 has 15 residues. Trimming pared 5 bases from V and 7 bases from J, leaving 18 bases between. Germline CDR1 and CDR2: SEHNR and FQNEAQ (reference sequence). The DNA of the CDR3 is TGTGCCAGCAGCCCCTTAGGGTCAAGCTCCCAGCCCCAGCATTTT. It encodes CASSPLGSSSQPQHF.

As DNA, the CDR3 is TGTGCCAGCAGTTTTCACCAGGGTCAGCCCCAGCATTTT. Translation: CASSFHQGQPQHF. This sequence joins TRBV27 and TRBJ1-5; D perhaps matches TRBD1 (5 bases). The CDR3 has 13 amino acids. With 3 bases removed from V and 6 bases from J, the gap between germline ends came to 9 bases. Germline V gives CDR1 MNHEY, CDR2 SMNVEV (reference sequence).

This rearrangement joins TRBV5-1 to TRBJ2-1; 14 bases match TRBD2. Trimming cost V 4 bases and J 7 bases; bases outside gene matches: 10. Germline-derived CDR1 and CDR2 are SGHRS and YFSETQ. CDR3 length: 17 amino acids. CDR3 DNA sequence: TGCGCCAGCAGCCAAGCCCCGGGACTAGCGGGAGCTAATGAGCAGTTCTTC. Its protein is CASSQAPGLAGANEQFF.

The V gene is TRBV6-1, the J gene TRBJ2-4; TRBD1 matches at 9 bases. The germline CDR1 and CDR2 sequences are MNHNS and SASEGT. The V segment lost 2 bases and the J segment 3 bases; nucleotides outside the gene matches: 8. CDR3 length equals 17 residues. CDR3 sequence reads: CASSEISGQGGKNIQYF. CDR3 nucleotide sequence: TGTGCCAGCAGTGAAATCTCGGGACAGGGAGGCAAAAACATTCAGTACTTC.